These 18 T cell receptor beta chains were all obtained from the same sample, sequenced in a study of control samples from healthy donors and cancer patients. Profiled with immunoSEQ multiplex PCR; TCRdb holds only in-frame clones, not every one. The table shows about 410,000 clones, with roughly 90% occurring only once. Sequences were obtained from PBMCs. Every receptor here comes from a man aged 35-49 years with head and neck cancer.

The genes are TRBV28 and TRBJ2-7; D gene ambiguous. With 7 bases removed from V and 2 bases from J, the gap between germline ends came to 12 bases. The CDR3 consists of 13 residues. Per germline, CDR1 MDHEN and CDR2 SYDVKM. DNA of the CDR3: TGTGCCAGCACCAACGCGGCGACCTACGAGCAGTACTTC. The encoded protein is CASTNAATYEQYF.

CDR3 region: CASSSMTGRHNSPLHF. The CDR3, as DNA: TGTGCCAGCAGTTCGATGACAGGGAGGCATAATTCACCCCTCCACTTT. This sequence joins TRBV28 and TRBJ1-6, with 7 bases identical to TRBD1. V lost 4 bases and J lost 5; bases outside the gene matches: 8. The CDR3 is made up of 16 amino acids. Germline V gives CDR1 MDHEN, CDR2 SYDVKM. Full variable domain (outside the CDR3, taken from reference TRBV28 and TRBJ1-6): DVKVTQSSRYLVKRTGEKVFLECVQDMDHENMFWYRQDPGLGLRLIYFSYDVKMKEKGDIPEGYSVSREKKERFSLILESASTNQTSMYLCASSSMTGRHNSPLHFGNGTRLTVT.

This chain connects TRBV27 to TRBJ2-7; 9 positions match TRBD2. Looked up from germline, CDR1 is MNHEY and CDR2 is SMNVEV (reference sequence). The junction had 7 bases not matched to a gene; V was cut back by 3 bases and J by 4 bases. The CDR3 is made up of 15 amino acids. The CDR3 sequence: CASSLGRAGGYEQYF. The CDR3 bases are TGTGCCAGCAGTTTGGGGCGCGCGGGAGGGTACGAGCAGTACTTC.

J is TRBJ1-1 and V is TRBV12-5; weak D call: TRBD1 (6 bases). CDR3 length equals 15 residues. V was clipped by 4 bases and J by 2 bases, with 14 bases between them. Germline V gene data show CDR1 as LGHNT and CDR2 as FRNRAP. Here the CDR3 DNA reads TGTGCTAGTGGTTGGGGGCAGGGTAAAAACACTGAAGCTTTCTTT. It specifies CASGWGQGKNTEAFF. The complete variable domain, with remaining parts taken from reference TRBV12-5 and TRBJ1-1, reads DARVTQTPRHKVTEMGQEVTMRCQPILGHNTVFWYRQTMMQGLELLAYFRNRAPLDDSGMPKDRFSAEMPDATLATLKIQPSEPRDSAVYFCASGWGQGKNTEAFFGQGTRLTVV.

This sequence joins TRBV6-5 and TRBJ1-5; 10 nucleotides align to TRBD1. There are 15 residues in the CDR3. V shed 4 bases, J shed 6 bases, and the junction held 6 bases outside the gene matches. Germline V gives CDR1 MNHEY, CDR2 SVGAGI. As DNA, the CDR3 is TGTGCCAGCAGTTCCGGGACAGGGGTAGGTCAGCCCCAGCATTTT. Amino acids: CASSSGTGVGQPQHF.

The V call is TRBV6-5, the J call TRBJ1-1; D is unresolved. Trimming left V 4 bases short and J 0 bases short, with 12 bases between. The CDR3 runs to 15 residues. Looked up from germline, CDR1 is MNHEY and CDR2 is SVGAGI. The CDR3 is CASSSTDRMNTEAFF. In DNA, the CDR3 is TGTGCCAGCAGTTCCACAGATAGAATGAACACTGAAGCTTTCTTT.

CDR3 amino acids: CASSYSGGQAFF. The CDR3 coding sequence is TGTGCCAGCAGTTACTCAGGCGGGCAAGCTTTCTTT. V usage is TRBV6-6 and J usage is TRBJ1-1; D unclear. CDR3 length: 12 residues. Germline-derived CDR1 and CDR2 are MNHNY and SVGAGI (reference sequence). V was trimmed by 0 bases and J by 9 bases, leaving 8 bases between them.

The chain is built from TRBV5-1 and TRBJ1-1, with 9 nucleotides matching TRBD1. Germline V CDR1 and CDR2: SGHRS, YFSETQ. There are 17 residues in the CDR3. The trim removed 0 bases at V and 3 bases at J, leaving 9 bases unmatched. The CDR3 is CASSLADRGGPDTEAFF. The CDR3 coding sequence is TGCGCCAGCAGCTTGGCGGACAGGGGCGGACCGGACACTGAAGCTTTCTTT.

The rearrangement links TRBV19 to TRBJ1-4; D unresolved. Trimming cost V 1 base and J 0 bases, with 6 bases left between them. Germline V gene data show CDR1 as LNHDA and CDR2 as SQIVND (reference sequence). The CDR3 length is 15 residues. The CDR3 DNA reads as TGTGCCAGTAGTATAGTGGGGACAACTAATGAAAAACTGTTTTTT. Translated, it gives CASSIVGTTNEKLFF.

The rearrangement links TRBV7-9 to TRBJ1-2; 9 bases are a match to TRBD1. Germline V CDR1 and CDR2: SEHNR, FQNEAQ (reference sequence). The CDR3 sequence is 14 residues long. After removal of 5 bases from V and 3 bases from J, the junction contained 4 bases not matched to a gene. The CDR3 loop is CASSPDRGDYGYTF. CDR3 DNA sequence: TGTGCCAGCAGCCCCGACAGGGGGGACTATGGCTACACCTTC.

The genes are TRBV19 and TRBJ1-6; 7 bases are a match to TRBD1. The CDR3 length is 17 residues. V trimming: 6 bases; J trimming: 0 bases; junction bases outside the gene matches: 8. Germline V CDR1 and CDR2: LNHDA, SQIVND (reference sequence). CDR3: CASRMSEGASYNSPLHF. CDR3 DNA: TGTGCCAGTAGAATGAGTGAGGGGGCCTCCTATAATTCACCCCTCCACTTT.

The chain has TRBV19 and TRBJ2-1, with D possibly matching TRBD1 (6 bases). CDR1 LNHDA and CDR2 SQIVND come from the germline V gene (reference sequence). V dropped 4 bases and J dropped 2 bases, with 15 bases sitting between them. CDR3 length: 16 residues. Written as DNA, the CDR3 is TGTGCCAGTAGTAAAGGGGGTTGGGGACCCTACAATGAGCAGTTCTTC. Encoded protein: CASSKGGWGPYNEQFF.

V usage is TRBV18 and J usage is TRBJ2-7; D remains unclear. Looked up from germline, CDR1 is KGHSH and CDR2 is LQKENI. This CDR3 is 14 amino acids long. V was clipped by 0 bases and J by 2 bases, with 8 bases between them. CDR3 sequence reads: CASSPPQRAYEQYF. In DNA, the CDR3 is TGTGCCAGCTCACCACCGCAACGCGCCTACGAGCAGTACTTC.

V gene TRBV7-2 combines with J gene TRBJ2-7, with 11 bases that match TRBD2. The junction had 4 bases not matched to a gene; V was cut back by 5 bases and J by 1 base. This CDR3 is 15 amino acids long. CDR1 is SGHTA, CDR2 FQGNSA, per germline. The CDR3 DNA sequence: TGTGCCAGCAGCAAGGGACTAGCGGAATCCTACGAGCAGTACTTC. This codes for CASSKGLAESYEQYF.

A single count supports this clone. This chain uses TRBV5-4 with TRBJ2-3; no definite D call. The CDR3 is 15 amino acids. The germline V gene has CDR1 SGHNT and CDR2 YYREEE (reference sequence). V was shortened by 0 bases and J by 0 bases, with 8 bases between the two germline ends. This CDR3 is CASSLALSSTDTQYF. CDR3 in DNA: TGTGCCAGCAGCTTGGCCCTGTCTAGCACAGATACGCAGTATTTT.

This chain links TRBV10-1 with TRBJ1-1; D unresolved. CDR1 WNHNN and CDR2 SYGVQD come from the germline V gene (reference sequence). The CDR3 has 13 amino acids. Trimming removed 4 bases from V and 1 base from J, with 7 bases in between. The CDR3 here is CASSGTPNTEAFF. The CDR3 bases are TGCGCCAGCAGTGGTACACCGAACACTGAAGCTTTCTTT.

The rearrangement links TRBV25-1 to TRBJ1-1; D not resolved. The CDR3 is made up of 14 amino acids. V dropped 3 bases and J dropped 1 base, with 9 bases sitting between them. The V gene's germline CDR1 is MGHDK and CDR2 SYGVNS. CDR3: CASSEGPANTEAFF. The DNA of the CDR3 is TGTGCCAGCAGTGAGGGCCCGGCGAACACTGAAGCTTTCTTT.

This clone was counted between two and nine times. J is TRBJ2-7 and V is TRBV11-2; D not certain. CDR3 length: 13 amino acids. Germline-derived CDR1 and CDR2 are SGHAT and FQNNGV. V was cut by 3 bases and J by 3 bases, with 9 bases left in between. The CDR3 loop reads CASSFGVNYEQYF. As DNA, the CDR3 is TGTGCCAGCAGCTTTGGGGTTAACTACGAGCAGTACTTC. Filled out from reference TRBV11-2 and TRBJ2-7, the complete variable domain reads EAGVAQSPRYKIIEKRQSVAFWCNPISGHATLYWYQQILGQGPKLLIQFQNNGVVDDSQLPKDRFSAERLKGVDSTLKIQPAKLEDSAVYLCASSFGVNYEQYFGPGTRLTVT.